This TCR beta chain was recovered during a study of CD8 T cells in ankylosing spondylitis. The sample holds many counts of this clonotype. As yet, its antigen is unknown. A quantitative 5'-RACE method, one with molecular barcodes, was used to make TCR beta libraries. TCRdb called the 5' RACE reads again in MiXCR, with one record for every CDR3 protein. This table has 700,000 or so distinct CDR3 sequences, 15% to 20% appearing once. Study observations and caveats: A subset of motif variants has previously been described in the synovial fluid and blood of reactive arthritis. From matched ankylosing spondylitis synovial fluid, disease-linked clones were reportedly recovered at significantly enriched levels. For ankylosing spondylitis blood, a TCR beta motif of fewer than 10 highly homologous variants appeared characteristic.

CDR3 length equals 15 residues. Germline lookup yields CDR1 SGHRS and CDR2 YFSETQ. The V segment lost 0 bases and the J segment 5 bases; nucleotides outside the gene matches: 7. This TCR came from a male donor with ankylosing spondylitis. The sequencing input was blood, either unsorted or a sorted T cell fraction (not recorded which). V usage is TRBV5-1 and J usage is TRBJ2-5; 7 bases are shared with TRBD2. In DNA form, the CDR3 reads TGCGCCAGCAGCTTGGAGGCTAGCGGACGGGAGACCCAGTACTTC. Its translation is CASSLEASGRETQYF.